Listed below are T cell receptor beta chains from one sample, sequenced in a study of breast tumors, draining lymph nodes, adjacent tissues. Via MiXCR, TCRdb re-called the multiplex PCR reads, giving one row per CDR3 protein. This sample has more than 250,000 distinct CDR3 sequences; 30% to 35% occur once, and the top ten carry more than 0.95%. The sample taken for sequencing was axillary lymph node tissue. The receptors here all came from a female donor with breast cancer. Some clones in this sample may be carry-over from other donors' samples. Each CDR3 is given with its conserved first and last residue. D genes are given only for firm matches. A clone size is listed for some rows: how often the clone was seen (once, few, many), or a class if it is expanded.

DNA: TGTGCCACCAGCAGAATCGGGGTGGCGGGTCCTTGGGCGGATACGCAGTATTTT; CDR3: CATSRIGVAGPWADTQYF; size: many; J: TRBJ2-3; length: 18; D: -; V: TRBV15
DNA: TGTGCCAGCAGTGCCCCAGGACAGGGGACTCAGCCCCAGCATTTT; CDR3: CASSAPGQGTQPQHF; size: few; J: TRBJ1-5; length: 15; D: TRBD1; V: TRBV6-1
DNA: TGTGCCAGCAGCTTAGAAGCGGGTCAAGAGACCCAGTACTTC; CDR3: CASSLEAGQETQYF; size: many; J: TRBJ2-5; length: 14; D: -; V: TRBV11-3
DNA: TGTGCCAGCAGTTTAGGGACAGGGCCTGGGGCCAACGTCCTGACTTTC; CDR3: CASSLGTGPGANVLTF; size: once; J: TRBJ2-6; length: 16; D: TRBD1; V: TRBV12-3/TRBV12-4
DNA: TGTGCCAGCAGCTTCTTGCCCGGGGCCTATGGCTACACCTTC; CDR3: CASSFLPGAYGYTF; size: -; J: TRBJ1-2; length: 14; D: -; V: TRBV7-8
DNA: TGTGCCAGCAGCTTACCCGGGACAGCCAGTCTTAACTATGGCTACACCTTC; CDR3: CASSLPGTASLNYGYTF; size: -; J: TRBJ1-2; length: 17; D: TRBD1; V: TRBV5-4
DNA: TGTGCCAGCAGTCGACAGGGGAATGAGCAGTTCTTC; CDR3: CASSRQGNEQFF; size: many; J: TRBJ2-1; length: 12; D: TRBD1; V: TRBV12-3/TRBV12-4
DNA: TGTGCCAGCAGCCCCGGGTATACGCAGTATTTT; CDR3: CASSPGYTQYF; size: few; J: TRBJ2-3; length: 11; D: -; V: TRBV3-1
DNA: TGTGCCAGCAGCCCCGACAGGGCGCGCGTCAATGAGCAGTTCTTC; CDR3: CASSPDRARVNEQFF; size: -; J: TRBJ2-1; length: 15; D: TRBD1; V: TRBV5-4
DNA: TGTGCCAGCAGCTTTCGGACAGGGTACTCCCCTGGGAACACCATATATTTT; CDR3: CASSFRTGYSPGNTIYF; size: many; J: TRBJ1-3; length: 17; D: TRBD1; V: TRBV7-9
DNA: TGTGCCACCAGCAGAGATCGGCAAGGGAATACCGAGCAGTACTTC; CDR3: CATSRDRQGNTEQYF; size: many; J: TRBJ2-7; length: 15; D: -; V: TRBV15
DNA: TGTGCCTGGAGTGTTGGGCTAGCGGACTACAATGAGCAGTTCTTC; CDR3: CAWSVGLADYNEQFF; size: -; J: TRBJ2-1; length: 15; D: TRBD2; V: TRBV30
DNA: TGTGCCAGCAGTTACTCGAAGGCTAGCGGGAGTCTTTCCTACAATGAGCAGTTCTTC; CDR3: CASSYSKASGSLSYNEQFF; size: once; J: TRBJ2-1; length: 19; D: TRBD2; V: TRBV6-2/TRBV6-3
DNA: TGCAGTGCGCCCAATAGCGGAAACACAGATACGCAGTATTTT; CDR3: CSAPNSGNTDTQYF; size: many; J: TRBJ2-3; length: 14; D: -; V: TRBV20-1
DNA: TGTGCCAGCAGCCGGGGACTAGCGGGATCTAATGAGCAGTTCTTC; CDR3: CASSRGLAGSNEQFF; size: many; J: TRBJ2-1; length: 15; D: TRBD2; V: TRBV7-2
DNA: TGTGCCAGTACCGATACCCGCCCCCGTAACACTCAGTACTTC; CDR3: CASTDTRPRNTQYF; size: -; J: TRBJ2-4; length: 14; D: -; V: TRBV19
DNA: TGTGCCAGCAGCTTGGCGGGACAGGGCCTTCTCGAGCAGTACTTC; CDR3: CASSLAGQGLLEQYF; size: many; J: TRBJ2-7; length: 15; D: TRBD1; V: TRBV5-5
DNA: TGTGCCAGCTCACCACCACCCCGCGGGGTCCTATACAATGAGCAGTTCTTC; CDR3: CASSPPPRGVLYNEQFF; size: once; J: TRBJ2-1; length: 17; D: -; V: TRBV2
DNA: TGTGCCAGCAGCCCCGCGGGAGTGGCAGATACGCAGTATTTT; CDR3: CASSPAGVADTQYF; size: many; J: TRBJ2-3; length: 14; D: TRBD2; V: TRBV7-9
DNA: TGCAGTGCTAGAGATGGGGGGATAGATTCCCAAGAGACCCAGTACTTC; CDR3: CSARDGGIDSQETQYF; size: -; J: TRBJ2-5; length: 16; D: -; V: TRBV20-1
DNA: TGCGCCAGCAGCTTGTTACCGGGAACCTACAATGAGCAGTTCTTC; CDR3: CASSLLPGTYNEQFF; size: many; J: TRBJ2-1; length: 15; D: -; V: TRBV5-1
DNA: TGTGCCAGCAGCGAATATAAGAATCCCGAAAAACTGTTTTTT; CDR3: CASSEYKNPEKLFF; size: many; J: TRBJ1-4; length: 14; D: -; V: TRBV11-3
DNA: TGTGCCAGCAGTTCCACTAGCGGTGGGATTCCCTACGAGCGGTACTTC; CDR3: CASSSTSGGIPYERYF; size: -; J: TRBJ2-7; length: 16; D: TRBD2; V: TRBV12-3/TRBV12-4
DNA: TGCAGTGCTCAACGTAGCGGACCCACCGGGGAGCTGTTTTTT; CDR3: CSAQRSGPTGELFF; size: many; J: TRBJ2-2; length: 14; D: -; V: TRBV20-1
DNA: TGTGCCAGCAGTCCGTCGTTAGGAGGGGATAATTCACCCCTCCACTTT; CDR3: CASSPSLGGDNSPLHF; size: many; J: TRBJ1-6; length: 16; D: -; V: TRBV12-3/TRBV12-4
DNA: TGTGCCTGGATGGCCCCGGGGCGAGGGGAAAAACTGTTTTTT; CDR3: CAWMAPGRGEKLFF; size: many; J: TRBJ1-4; length: 14; D: -; V: TRBV30
DNA: TGTGCCAGCAGTTTACTCACGGGAAACACCATATATTTT; CDR3: CASSLLTGNTIYF; size: many; J: TRBJ1-3; length: 13; D: -; V: TRBV12-3/TRBV12-4
DNA: TGTGCCAGCAGTGCCACTAGCGGGATCCACAATGAGCAGTTCTTC; CDR3: CASSATSGIHNEQFF; size: many; J: TRBJ2-1; length: 15; D: TRBD2; V: TRBV12-3/TRBV12-4
DNA: TGTGCCAGCAGCCCAATCTCCTCTGGGGCCAACGTCCTGACTTTC; CDR3: CASSPISSGANVLTF; size: many; J: TRBJ2-6; length: 15; D: -; V: TRBV9
DNA: TGTGCCACCAGTGAATCGGGGCAATCTAACTATGGCTACACCTTC; CDR3: CATSESGQSNYGYTF; size: many; J: TRBJ1-2; length: 15; D: -; V: TRBV24-1
DNA: TGTGCCAGCATGGGGGATGGAGAGGATTCACCCCTCCGCTTT; CDR3: CASMGDGEDSPLRF; size: -; J: TRBJ1-6; length: 14; D: -; V: TRBV2
DNA: TGTGCCAGTAGTATGACGCAGGCGGGAGGAAGGGAAAATGAGCAGTCCTTC; CDR3: CASSMTQAGGRENEQSF; size: few; J: TRBJ2-1; length: 17; D: TRBD2; V: TRBV19
DNA: TGTGCCAGCAGCTTAAGGGCCACTAGGGGCGAGCAGTTCTTC; CDR3: CASSLRATRGEQFF; size: many; J: TRBJ2-1; length: 14; D: -; V: TRBV7-3
DNA: TGTGCCAGCAGCTTAGAAGCAACAGTTGATGGAAACACCATATATTTT; CDR3: CASSLEATVDGNTIYF; size: many; J: TRBJ1-3; length: 16; D: -; V: TRBV7-9
DNA: TGTGCCTGCAACAGCGGGAGGGCGGTCAGAACAGATACGCAGTATTTT; CDR3: CACNSGRAVRTDTQYF; size: -; J: TRBJ2-3; length: 16; D: TRBD2; V: TRBV7-2
DNA: TGTGCCAGCCGGGGTTGGACCGGGGAGCTGTTTTTT; CDR3: CASRGWTGELFF; size: few; J: TRBJ2-2; length: 12; D: -; V: TRBV6-5
DNA: TGTGCCAGCAGTCACGCAACCCAAAACAGCGGTGGGGCTTACGAGCAGTACTTC; CDR3: CASSHATQNSGGAYEQYF; size: -; J: TRBJ2-7; length: 18; D: -; V: TRBV6-6
DNA: TGTGCCAGCAGCTTGGTTCGTGGACTAGCAACGGGAGATACGCAGTATTTT; CDR3: CASSLVRGLATGDTQYF; size: many; J: TRBJ2-3; length: 17; D: TRBD2; V: TRBV5-5
DNA: TGTGCCAGCAGCCTAAGATTATATCAGCCCCAGCATTTT; CDR3: CASSLRLYQPQHF; size: -; J: TRBJ1-5; length: 13; D: -; V: TRBV3-1
DNA: TGTGCCAGCAGCTCATCCAACACCGGGACTAGCAGCGAAGAGACCCAGTACTTC; CDR3: CASSSSNTGTSSEETQYF; size: many; J: TRBJ2-5; length: 18; D: TRBD2; V: TRBV11-3
DNA: TGTGCCAGCAGCCAATACGGCAGGGCTGGAGGAAACACCACATATTTT; CDR3: CASSQYGRAGGNTTYF; size: -; J: TRBJ1-3; length: 16; D: -; V: TRBV4-2
DNA: TGTGCCTGGAGTGATCTCGGGACAGATATGGACACAGATACGCAGTATTTT; CDR3: CAWSDLGTDMDTDTQYF; size: few; J: TRBJ2-3; length: 17; D: TRBD1; V: TRBV30
DNA: TGTGCCAGCAGCTTGGGACAAAACTATGGCTACACCTTC; CDR3: CASSLGQNYGYTF; size: many; J: TRBJ1-2; length: 13; D: -; V: TRBV5-4
DNA: TGTGCCAGCAGCCAAGAAAACTTGAATTCACCCCTCCACTTT; CDR3: CASSQENLNSPLHF; size: -; J: TRBJ1-6; length: 14; D: -; V: TRBV3-1
DNA: TGCGCCAGCAGCTTGGGACAGTCAAATAATGAAAAACTGTTTTTT; CDR3: CASSLGQSNNEKLFF; size: many; J: TRBJ1-4; length: 15; D: -; V: TRBV5-1
DNA: TGTGCCAGCAGCTTCGAGGGGGCGGGTAATTCACCCCTCCACTTT; CDR3: CASSFEGAGNSPLHF; size: many; J: TRBJ1-6; length: 15; D: TRBD1; V: TRBV7-9
DNA: TGTGCTAGTGGGGACGGGAGCTCTGGAAACACCATATATTTT; CDR3: CASGDGSSGNTIYF; size: many; J: TRBJ1-3; length: 14; D: -; V: TRBV12-5
DNA: TGTGCCAGCAGCTCCCACTCCCGGGACACCTACGAGCAGTACTTC; CDR3: CASSSHSRDTYEQYF; size: many; J: TRBJ2-7; length: 15; D: -; V: TRBV11-2
DNA: TGCAGTGCTAGACAGACGCTTACGGGACAGGGGGCTAAAAGAGACATTCAGTACTTC; CDR3: CSARQTLTGQGAKRDIQYF; size: -; J: TRBJ2-4; length: 19; D: TRBD1; V: TRBV20-1
DNA: TGTGCCAGCATTTTAGGGGGAATGGGTGATATCACTGAAGCTTTCTTT; CDR3: CASILGGMGDITEAFF; size: -; J: TRBJ1-1; length: 16; D: -; V: TRBV7-9
DNA: TGTGCCAGCAGTCCAGGGAATAATGAAAAACTGTTTTTT; CDR3: CASSPGNNEKLFF; size: -; J: TRBJ1-4; length: 13; D: -; V: TRBV28
DNA: TGTGCCAGCAGTGCGAGGACAGGGGGTTCCTACAATGAGCAGTTCTTC; CDR3: CASSARTGGSYNEQFF; size: -; J: TRBJ2-1; length: 16; D: TRBD1; V: TRBV2
DNA: TGCGCAGTAGCGGACACTGGGGGGTACAATGAGCAGTTCTTC; CDR3: CAVADTGGYNEQFF; size: many; J: TRBJ2-1; length: 14; D: -; V: TRBV20-1
DNA: TGTGCCAGCAGTTCGTCCGGGACGGAGCGAGATTATGGCTACACCTTC; CDR3: CASSSSGTERDYGYTF; size: few; J: TRBJ1-2; length: 16; D: -; V: TRBV28